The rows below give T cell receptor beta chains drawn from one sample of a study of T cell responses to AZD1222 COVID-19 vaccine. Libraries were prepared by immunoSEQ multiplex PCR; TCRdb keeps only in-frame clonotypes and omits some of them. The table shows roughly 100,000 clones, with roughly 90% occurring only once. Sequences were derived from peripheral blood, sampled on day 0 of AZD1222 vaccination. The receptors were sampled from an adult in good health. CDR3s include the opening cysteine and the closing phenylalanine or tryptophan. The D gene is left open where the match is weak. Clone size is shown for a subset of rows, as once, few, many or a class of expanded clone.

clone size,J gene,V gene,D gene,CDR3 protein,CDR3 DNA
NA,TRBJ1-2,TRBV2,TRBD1,CASSPRGTGDGYTF,TGTGCCAGCAGCCCACGCGGGACAGGGGATGGCTACACCTTC
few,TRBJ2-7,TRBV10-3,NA,CAISVGLAHNYEQYF,TGTGCCATCAGTGTAGGGCTAGCCCACAACTACGAGCAGTACTTC
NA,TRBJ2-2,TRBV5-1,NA,CASSLDAGRRTGELFF,TGCGCCAGCAGCTTGGATGCGGGACGGAGGACCGGGGAGCTGTTTTTT
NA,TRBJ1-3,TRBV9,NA,CASSPQPGGNTIYF,TGTGCCAGCAGCCCTCAGCCCGGGGGAAACACCATATATTTT
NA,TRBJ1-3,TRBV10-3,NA,CAIRLNPDSGNTIYF,TGTGCCATCAGGCTCAATCCGGACTCTGGAAACACCATATATTTT
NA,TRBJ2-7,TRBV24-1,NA,CAISGSHRVLNEQYF,TGTGCCATCAGCGGATCGCACAGGGTCCTCAACGAGCAGTACTTC
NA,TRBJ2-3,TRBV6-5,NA,CASSPRGTEPGTQYF,TGTGCCAGCAGTCCCCGCGGGACCGAACCCGGTACGCAGTATTTT
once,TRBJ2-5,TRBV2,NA,CASSPLSETQYF,TGTGCCAGCAGTCCGTTATCAGAGACCCAGTACTTC
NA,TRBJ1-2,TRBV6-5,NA,CASNRQVLNYGYTF,TGTGCCAGCAATAGACAGGTGCTCAACTATGGCTACACCTTC
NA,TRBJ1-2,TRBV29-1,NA,CSVPTGFGGYTF,TGCAGCGTCCCCACAGGGTTTGGTGGCTACACCTTC
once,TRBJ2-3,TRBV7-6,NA,CASTLRTGSTDTQYF,TGTGCCAGCACCTTACGGACGGGGAGCACAGATACGCAGTATTTT
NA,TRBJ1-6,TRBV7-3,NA,CASSLTGGQPPSPLHF,TGTGCCAGCAGCTTAACGGGGGGACAACCCCCTTCACCCCTCCACTTT
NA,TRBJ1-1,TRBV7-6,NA,CASKTLPAWNTEAFF,TGTGCCAGCAAAACCCTGCCCGCGTGGAACACTGAAGCTTTCTTT
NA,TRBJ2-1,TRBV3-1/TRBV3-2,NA,CASSQGVGQYNEQFF,TGTGCCAGCAGCCAAGGTGTCGGACAGTACAATGAGCAGTTCTTC
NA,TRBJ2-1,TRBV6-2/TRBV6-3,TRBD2,CASSSANGRFDEQFF,TGTGCCAGCAGTTCGGCAAACGGGAGGTTTGATGAGCAGTTCTTC
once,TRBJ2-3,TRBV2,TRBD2,CASSDRLAGWTDTQYF,TGTGCCAGCAGTGATAGACTAGCGGGATGGACAGATACGCAGTATTTT
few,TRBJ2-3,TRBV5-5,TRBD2,CAQGRDYSTDTQYF,TGTGCCCAGGGCCGGGACTATAGCACAGATACGCAGTATTTT
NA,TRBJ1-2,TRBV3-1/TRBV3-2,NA,CASSQGLELSRGYTF,TGTGCCAGCAGCCAAGGGCTTGAGTTGAGCAGGGGCTACACCTTC
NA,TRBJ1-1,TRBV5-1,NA,CASSSSLWGVDMNTEAFF,TGCGCCAGCAGCAGTTCCCTTTGGGGCGTAGATATGAACACTGAAGCTTTCTTT
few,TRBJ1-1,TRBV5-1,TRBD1,CASSGGQGITEAFF,TGCGCCAGCAGCGGCGGACAGGGGATCACTGAAGCTTTCTTT
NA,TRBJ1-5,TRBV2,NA,CASSETRTQNQPQHF,TGTGCCAGCAGTGAGACTAGGACACAAAATCAGCCCCAGCATTTT
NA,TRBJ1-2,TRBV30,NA,CAWSPGPLYGYTF,TGTGCCTGGTCCCCCGGGCCTCTCTATGGCTACACCTTC
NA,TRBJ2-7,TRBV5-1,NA,CASSVSRGYEQYF,TGCGCCAGCAGCGTTTCCAGGGGCTACGAGCAGTACTTC
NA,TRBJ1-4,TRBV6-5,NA,CASRPLGGTNEKLFF,TGTGCCAGCAGACCCTTAGGGGGGACTAATGAAAAACTGTTTTTT
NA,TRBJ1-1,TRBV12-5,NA,CASGSSRVGDTEAFF,TGTGCTAGTGGTTCCTCCCGGGTTGGTGACACTGAAGCTTTCTTT
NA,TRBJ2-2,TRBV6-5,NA,CASRAQGNTGELFF,TGTGCCAGCAGGGCTCAGGGGAACACCGGGGAGCTGTTTTTT
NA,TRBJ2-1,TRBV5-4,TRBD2,CASIPTSGFANEQFF,TGTGCCAGCATCCCGACTAGCGGATTTGCTAATGAGCAGTTCTTC
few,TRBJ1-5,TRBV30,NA,CAWSLQTGNQPQHF,TGTGCCTGGAGTCTCCAGACAGGCAATCAGCCCCAGCATTTT